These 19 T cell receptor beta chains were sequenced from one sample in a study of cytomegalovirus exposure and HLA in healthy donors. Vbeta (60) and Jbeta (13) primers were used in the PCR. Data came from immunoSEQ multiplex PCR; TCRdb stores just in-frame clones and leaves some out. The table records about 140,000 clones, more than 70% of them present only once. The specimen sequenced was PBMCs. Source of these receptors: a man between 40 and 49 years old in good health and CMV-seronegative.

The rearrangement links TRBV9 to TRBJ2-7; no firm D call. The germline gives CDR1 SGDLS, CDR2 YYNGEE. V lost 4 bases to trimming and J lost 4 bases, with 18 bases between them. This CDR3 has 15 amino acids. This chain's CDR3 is CASSSSPLIHYEQYF. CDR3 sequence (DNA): TGTGCCAGCAGCTCGAGTCCCCTAATCCATTACGAGCAGTACTTC.

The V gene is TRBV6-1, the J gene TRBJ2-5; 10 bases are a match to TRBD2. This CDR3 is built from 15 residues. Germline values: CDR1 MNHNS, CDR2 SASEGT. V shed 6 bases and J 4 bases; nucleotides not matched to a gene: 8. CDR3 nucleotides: TGTGCCAGCAGCCGACAGGCTAGCGGGAGAGAGACCCAGTACTTC. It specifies CASSRQASGRETQYF.

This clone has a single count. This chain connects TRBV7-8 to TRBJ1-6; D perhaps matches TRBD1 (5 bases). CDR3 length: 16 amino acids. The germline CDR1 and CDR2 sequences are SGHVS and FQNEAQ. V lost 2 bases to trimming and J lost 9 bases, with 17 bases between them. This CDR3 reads CASSLRVAGSRSPLHF. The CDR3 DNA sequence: TGTGCCAGCAGCTTAAGGGTTGCAGGGTCGCGTTCACCCCTCCACTTT.

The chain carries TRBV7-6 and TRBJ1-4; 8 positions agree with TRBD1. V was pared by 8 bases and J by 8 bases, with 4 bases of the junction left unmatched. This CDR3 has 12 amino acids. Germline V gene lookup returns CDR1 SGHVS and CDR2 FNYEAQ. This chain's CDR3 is CASGTGLEKLFF. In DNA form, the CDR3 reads TGTGCCAGCGGGACAGGCCTCGAAAAACTGTTTTTT.

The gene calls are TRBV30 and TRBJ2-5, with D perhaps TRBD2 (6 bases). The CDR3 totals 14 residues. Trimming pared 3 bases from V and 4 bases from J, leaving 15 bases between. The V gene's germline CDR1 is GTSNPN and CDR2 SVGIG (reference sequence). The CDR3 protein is CAWSRTTAGETQYF. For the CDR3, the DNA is TGTGCCTGGAGCCGGACCACAGCGGGAGAGACCCAGTACTTC.

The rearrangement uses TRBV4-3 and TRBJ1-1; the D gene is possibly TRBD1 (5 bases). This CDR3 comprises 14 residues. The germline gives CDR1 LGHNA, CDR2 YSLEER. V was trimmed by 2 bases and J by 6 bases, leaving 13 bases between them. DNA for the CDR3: TGCGCCAGCAGCCAATTGGGCGACAGTCCTGAAGCTTTCTTT. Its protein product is CASSQLGDSPEAFF.

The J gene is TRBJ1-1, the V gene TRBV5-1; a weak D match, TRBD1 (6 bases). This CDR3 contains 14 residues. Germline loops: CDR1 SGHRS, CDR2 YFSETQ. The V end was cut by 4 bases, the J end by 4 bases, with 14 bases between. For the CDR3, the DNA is TGCGCCAGCAGCCCCCAGGGGTCGTCCACTGAAGCTTTCTTT. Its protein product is CASSPQGSSTEAFF.

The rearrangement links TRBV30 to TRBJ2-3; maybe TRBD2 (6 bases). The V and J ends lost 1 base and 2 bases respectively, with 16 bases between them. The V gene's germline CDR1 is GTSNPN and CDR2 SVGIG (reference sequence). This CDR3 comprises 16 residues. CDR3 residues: CAWSGDRDWNTDTQYF. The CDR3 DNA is TGTGCCTGGAGTGGGGACCGGGACTGGAACACAGATACGCAGTATTTT.

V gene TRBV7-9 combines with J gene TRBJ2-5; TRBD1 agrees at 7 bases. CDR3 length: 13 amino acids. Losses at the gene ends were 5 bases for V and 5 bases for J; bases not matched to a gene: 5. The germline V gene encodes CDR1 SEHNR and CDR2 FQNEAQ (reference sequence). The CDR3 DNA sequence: TGTGCCAGCAGCCCGACAGGGTTCGAGACCCAGTACTTC. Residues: CASSPTGFETQYF.

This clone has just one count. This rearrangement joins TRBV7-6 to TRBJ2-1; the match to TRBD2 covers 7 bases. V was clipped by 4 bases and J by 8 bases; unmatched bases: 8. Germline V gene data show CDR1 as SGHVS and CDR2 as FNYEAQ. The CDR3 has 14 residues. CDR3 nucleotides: TGTGCCAGCAGCTCTTGGACTAGAATGGATGAGCAGTTCTTC. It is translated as CASSSWTRMDEQFF.

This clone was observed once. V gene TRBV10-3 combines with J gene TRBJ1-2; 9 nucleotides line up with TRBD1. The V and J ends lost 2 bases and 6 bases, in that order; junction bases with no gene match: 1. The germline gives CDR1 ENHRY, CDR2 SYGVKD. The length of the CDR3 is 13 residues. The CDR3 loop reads CAISETGGNGYTF. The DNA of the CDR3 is TGTGCCATCAGTGAGACAGGGGGCAATGGCTACACCTTC.

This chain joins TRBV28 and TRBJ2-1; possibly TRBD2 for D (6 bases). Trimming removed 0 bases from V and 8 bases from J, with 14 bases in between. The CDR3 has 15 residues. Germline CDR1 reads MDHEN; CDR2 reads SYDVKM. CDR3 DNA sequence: TGTGCCAGCAGTTTATGGGACGGGGGTAAGGATGAGCAGTTCTTC. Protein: CASSLWDGGKDEQFF.

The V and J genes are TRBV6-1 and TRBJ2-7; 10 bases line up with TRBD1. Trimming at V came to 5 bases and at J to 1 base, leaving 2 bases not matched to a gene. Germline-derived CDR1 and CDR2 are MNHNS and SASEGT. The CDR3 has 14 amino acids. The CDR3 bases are TGTGCCAGCAGTAAGGACAGGGGGTCCTACGAGCAGTACTTC. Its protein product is CASSKDRGSYEQYF.

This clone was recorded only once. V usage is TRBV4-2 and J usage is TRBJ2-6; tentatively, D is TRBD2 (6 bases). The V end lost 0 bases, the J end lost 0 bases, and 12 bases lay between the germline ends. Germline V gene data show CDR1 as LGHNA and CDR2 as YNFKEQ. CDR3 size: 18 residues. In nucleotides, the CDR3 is TGTGCCAGCAGCCAAGATCCCGCGCGGGACTCTGGGGCCAACGTCCTGACTTTC. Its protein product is CASSQDPARDSGANVLTF.

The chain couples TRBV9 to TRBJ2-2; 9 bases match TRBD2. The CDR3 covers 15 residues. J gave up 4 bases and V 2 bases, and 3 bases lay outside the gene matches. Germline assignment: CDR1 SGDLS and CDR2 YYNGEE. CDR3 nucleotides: TGTGCCAGCAGCGTTAGCGGGAGAATCACCGGGGAGCTGTTTTTT. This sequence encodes CASSVSGRITGELFF.

CDR3 protein: CASSYSTGAGELFF. The CDR3 region has the DNA TGTGCCAGCAGTTACTCGACGGGAGCCGGGGAGCTGTTTTTT. The rearrangement joins TRBV6-5 to TRBJ2-2; the D gene is possibly TRBD2 (6 bases). There are 14 residues in the CDR3. Germline V gives CDR1 MNHEY, CDR2 SVGAGI. Between the trimmed V and J ends, which lost 0 bases and 6 bases, there was a span of 8 bases.

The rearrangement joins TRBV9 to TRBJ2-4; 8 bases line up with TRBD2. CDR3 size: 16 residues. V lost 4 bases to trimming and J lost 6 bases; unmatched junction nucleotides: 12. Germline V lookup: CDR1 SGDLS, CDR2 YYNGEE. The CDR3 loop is CASSLSGGAEGNIQYF. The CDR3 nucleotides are TGTGCCAGCAGCCTCAGCGGGGGCGCGGAGGGAAACATTCAGTACTTC.

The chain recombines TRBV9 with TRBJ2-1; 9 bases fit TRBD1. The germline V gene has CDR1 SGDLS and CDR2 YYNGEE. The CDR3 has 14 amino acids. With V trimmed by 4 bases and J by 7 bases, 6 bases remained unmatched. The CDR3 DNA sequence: TGTGCCAGCAGCCTCCACAGGGGGCCAAATGAGCAGTTCTTC. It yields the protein CASSLHRGPNEQFF.

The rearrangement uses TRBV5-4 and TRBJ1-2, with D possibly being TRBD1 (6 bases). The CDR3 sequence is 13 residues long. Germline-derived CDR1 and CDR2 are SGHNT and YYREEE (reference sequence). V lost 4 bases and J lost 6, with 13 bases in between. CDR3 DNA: TGTGCCAGCAGCCCTACAGGGAGGGATGGCTACACCTTC. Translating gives CASSPTGRDGYTF.